This T cell receptor beta chain was sequenced during a study of blood T cell repertoires in COVID-19. Study background: Sites in the United States, Italy and Spain provided acute and convalescent COVID-19 samples.

This table comes from immunoSEQ multiplex PCR, and its TCRdb copy is limited to in-frame clones, with some not included. The sample records 200,000 to 300,000 clones, 88% being singletons. V was pared by 8 bases and J by 3 bases, with 13 bases between. The CDR3 contains 13 residues. Germline V gene sequence: CDR1 MGHRA, CDR2 YSYEKL. The sample taken for sequencing was PBMCs or T cells enriched from blood (not recorded which). J is TRBJ1-2 and V is TRBV4-1, with D unresolved. The source is a woman between 40 and 55 years old who had been exposed to COVID-19. The CDR3: CASSPPGDYGYTF. The CDR3 DNA reads as TGCGCCAGCTCCCCTCCCGGAGACTATGGCTACACCTTC.